The next 30 T cell receptor beta chains were all read from a single sample in a study of Ad26.COV2.S vaccination and SARS-CoV-2 variants. The treatment denotes: around 19 received Ad26.COV2.S at low or high dose, single or two shots; roughly 5 received placebo; per-sample allocation not given. Collection of samples fell on day 63 after the first vaccine or placebo injection. Produced via immunoSEQ multiplex PCR; TCRdb's table is partial and in-frame only. Of hundreds of thousands of clones in the sample, roughly 91% were seen once. Sequenced material: peripheral blood, taken in a trial of Ad26.COV2.S vaccine versus placebo. Source of these receptors: a person aged 18-65 years who received the Ad26.COV2.S COVID-19 vaccine or a placebo.

The rearrangement links TRBV9 to TRBJ1-1; TRBD1 might be the D (5 bases). Trimming took 0 bases from V and 4 from J, leaving 10 bases between them. The CDR3 sequence is 14 residues long. Germline V CDR1 and CDR2: SGDLS, YYNGEE. CDR3 sequence (DNA): TGTGCCAGCAGCGTAGGCCAGGGCGGCACTGAAGCTTTCTTT. It encodes CASSVGQGGTEAFF.

Here the CDR3 reads CAYKRLSLNTEAFF. The DNA of the CDR3 is TGTGCCTATAAACGACTGAGCCTGAACACTGAAGCTTTCTTT. V is TRBV30 and J is TRBJ1-1, with no clear D. The CDR3 runs to 14 residues. The V and J ends lost 7 bases and 0 bases respectively, with 15 bases between them. Germline V gene data show CDR1 as GTSNPN and CDR2 as SVGIG (reference sequence). The full variable domain, rest sourced from reference TRBV30 and TRBJ1-1, is SQTIHQWPATLVQPVGSPLSLECTVEGTSNPNLYWYRQAAGRGLQLLFYSVGIGQISSEVPQNLSASRPQDRQFILSSKKLLLSDSGFYLCAYKRLSLNTEAFFGQGTRLTVV.

This clone was detected a few times. The chain has TRBV7-2 and TRBJ2-7; tentative D call: TRBD1 (5 bases). Germline V lookup: CDR1 SGHTA, CDR2 FQGNSA. CDR3 length: 15 amino acids. V was trimmed by 3 bases and J by 3 bases, leaving 15 bases between them. CDR3 bases: TGTGCCAGCAGCTTCGGTTGGCAGGGTTACTACGAGCAGTACTTC. This encodes CASSFGWQGYYEQYF.

CDR3 DNA sequence: TGTGCCAGCAGTCCGAGGGGGATCTCCTACGAGCAGTACTTC. It encodes CASSPRGISYEQYF. This chain links TRBV6-2 or TRBV6-3 with TRBJ2-7, with a tentative D call TRBD1 (6 bases). V lost 5 bases and J 0 bases, leaving 11 bases between the germline ends. This CDR3 is 14 amino acids long. CDR1 is MNHEY, CDR2 SVGEGT, per germline.

This chain's CDR3 is CASSLGGRGSNQPQHF. CDR3 DNA sequence: TGCGCCAGCAGCTTGGGGGGCCGCGGTAGCAATCAGCCCCAGCATTTT. The J gene is TRBJ1-5, the V gene TRBV5-1; a weak D match, TRBD1 (5 bases). Trimming took off 0 bases at V and 0 bases at J, with 10 bases between the two ends. CDR1 is SGHRS, CDR2 YFSETQ, per germline. CDR3 length: 16 residues.

This clone was detected a few times. The rearrangement uses TRBV19 and TRBJ1-1; D uncertain. CDR1 LNHDA and CDR2 SQIVND come from the germline V gene (reference sequence). V was clipped by 5 bases and J by 1 base, with 8 bases between them. The CDR3 has 13 amino acids. CDR3 residues: CASSYQKNTEAFF. Here the CDR3 DNA reads TGTGCCAGTAGTTATCAAAAGAACACTGAAGCTTTCTTT.

The chain has TRBV27 and TRBJ2-1; D is possibly TRBD1 (6 bases). The CDR3 runs 15 residues. With 5 bases removed from V and 12 bases from J, the gap between germline ends came to 23 bases. Germline V gene sequence: CDR1 MNHEY, CDR2 SMNVEV (reference sequence). CDR3 nucleotide sequence: TGTGCCAGCAGTCTTCCGGGACAAGTCCCCTACGGGCAGTTCTTC. This sequence encodes CASSLPGQVPYGQFF.

This clone was recorded a few times. The chain couples TRBV16 to TRBJ1-6, with TRBD1 matching over 7 bases. Trimming removed 4 bases from V and 8 bases from J; junction bases left unmatched: 5. The CDR3 spans 14 residues. Germline loops: CDR1 KGHSY, CDR2 FQNENV. The CDR3 DNA follows: TGTGCCAGCAGCCCGACAGGGTTTGATTCACCCCTCCACTTT. The encoded protein is CASSPTGFDSPLHF.

The table lists this clone with a few counts. Different DNA sequences within this sample yield the same CDR3. The gene calls are TRBV7-8 and TRBJ1-1; D remains ambiguous. This CDR3 spans 14 amino acids. Germline V CDR1 and CDR2: SGHVS, FQNEAQ. V lost 1 base, J lost 4 bases, and 10 bases lay in between. This CDR3 is CASSLGSGSTEAFF. As DNA, the CDR3 is TGTGCCAGCAGCTTAGGGAGCGGTAGCACTGAAGCTTTCTTT.

This chain joins TRBV27 and TRBJ1-1; 7 bases match TRBD1. Germline V gene lookup returns CDR1 MNHEY and CDR2 SMNVEV (reference sequence). This CDR3 is 14 amino acids long. Trimming cost V 5 bases and J 1 base; bases outside gene matches: 4. CDR3 loop: CASSLKGANTEAFF. In DNA form, the CDR3 reads TGTGCCAGCAGTCTCAAGGGGGCGAACACTGAAGCTTTCTTT.

This clone was recorded only once. The gene calls are TRBV18 and TRBJ2-2; 13 bases line up with TRBD2. Trimming took 3 bases from V and 7 from J; bases not matched to a gene: 11. The CDR3 extends over 18 amino acids. The germline gives CDR1 KGHSH, CDR2 LQKENI. The CDR3 loop reads CASSPPITSGGGSGELFF. The CDR3, as DNA: TGTGCCAGCTCACCCCCTATAACTAGCGGGGGGGGAAGCGGGGAGCTGTTTTTT.

This clone is a singleton in its sample. The rearrangement joins TRBV4-2 to TRBJ1-1; possibly TRBD1 for D (6 bases). The CDR3 consists of 13 residues. Trimming shortened V by 7 bases and J by 1 base, and 10 bases separated the two germline ends. Germline CDR1 reads LGHNA; CDR2 reads YNFKEQ. The CDR3 is CASNQGWNTEAFF. CDR3 sequence (DNA): TGTGCCAGCAACCAGGGGTGGAACACTGAAGCTTTCTTT.

The chain is built from TRBV7-9 and TRBJ2-1; tentatively, D is TRBD2 (5 bases). CDR3 length: 16 residues. Germline V CDR1 and CDR2: SEHNR, FQNEAQ (reference sequence). Deletions cut 2 bases from V and 0 bases from J, with 11 bases between. The CDR3 loop is CASSLLRVSSYNEQFF. The CDR3 DNA is TGTGCCAGCAGCTTATTGAGGGTAAGCTCCTACAATGAGCAGTTCTTC. Full variable domain (rest looked up from reference TRBV7-9 and TRBJ2-1): DTGVSQNPRHKITKRGQNVTFRCDPISEHNRLYWYRQTLGQGPEFLTYFQNEAQLEKSRLLSDRFSAERPKGSFSTLEIQRTEQGDSAMYLCASSLLRVSSYNEQFFGPGTRLTVL.

The chain recombines TRBV9 with TRBJ2-3, with 9 nucleotides matching TRBD2. The CDR3 has 15 residues. Germline CDR1 reads SGDLS; CDR2 reads YYNGEE. V lost 2 bases to trimming and J lost 4 bases; unmatched junction nucleotides: 5. Here the CDR3 DNA reads TGTGCCAGCAGCGTTAGCGGGAGTGGGGCAGATACGCAGTATTTT. Residues: CASSVSGSGADTQYF.

The J gene is TRBJ2-5, the V gene TRBV2, with D perhaps matching TRBD1 (8 bases). Trimming pared 6 bases from V and 0 bases from J, leaving 17 bases between. Per the germline V gene, CDR1 is SNHLY and CDR2 is FYNNEI. The CDR3 has 16 amino acids. This chain's CDR3 is CASSDDRGLHQETQYF. The CDR3 nucleotides read TGTGCCAGCAGCGACGACAGGGGACTACACCAAGAGACCCAGTACTTC. The whole variable domain, filled in from reference TRBV2 and TRBJ2-5, reads EPEVTQTPSHQVTQMGQEVILRCVPISNHLYFYWYRQILGQKVEFLVSFYNNEISEKSEIFDDQFSVERPDGSNFTLKIRSTKLEDSAMYFCASSDDRGLHQETQYFGPGTRLLVL.

The chain is built from TRBV7-9 and TRBJ2-1; D unresolved. CDR1 is SEHNR, CDR2 FQNEAQ, per germline (reference sequence). The CDR3 spans 14 residues. With 5 bases removed from V and 8 bases from J, the gap between germline ends came to 16 bases. In DNA, the CDR3 is TGTGCCAGCAGCCCGCCGGGCACCCCCCATGAGCAGTTCTTC. Residues: CASSPPGTPHEQFF.

As DNA, the CDR3 is TGTGCCAGCAGCATCGGACTGAACTATGGCTACACCTTC. It yields the protein CASSIGLNYGYTF. The J gene is TRBJ1-2, the V gene TRBV7-2; D call uncertain. Trimming cost V 5 bases and J 2 bases, with 9 bases left between them. Germline values: CDR1 SGHTA, CDR2 FQGNSA. CDR3 size: 13 residues. Full variable domain (remainder filled in from reference TRBV7-2 and TRBJ1-2): GAGVSQSPSNKVTEKGKDVELRCDPISGHTALYWYRQSLGQGLEFLIYFQGNSAPDKSGLPSDRFSAERTGGSVSTLTIQRTQQEDSAVYLCASSIGLNYGYTFGSGTRLTVV.

V and J are TRBV5-1 and TRBJ2-1; D not resolved. Trimming took 3 bases from V and 9 from J, leaving 22 bases between them. CDR3 size: 16 residues. The germline V gene has CDR1 SGHRS and CDR2 YFSETQ. CDR3 sequence reads: CASSWNLVLTRAEQFF. CDR3 nucleotide sequence: TGCGCCAGCAGCTGGAACCTAGTGCTGACTCGGGCTGAGCAGTTCTTC. Full variable domain (remainder filled in from reference TRBV5-1 and TRBJ2-1): KAGVTQTPRYLIKTRGQQVTLSCSPISGHRSVSWYQQTPGQGLQFLFEYFSETQRNKGNFPGRFSGRQFSNSRSEMNVSTLELGDSALYLCASSWNLVLTRAEQFFGPGTRLTVL.

V gene TRBV5-8 combines with J gene TRBJ2-5; TRBD2 matches 13 bases. The CDR3 totals 15 residues. V was clipped by 5 bases and J by 5 bases; unmatched bases: 6. CDR1 SGHTS and CDR2 YDEGEE come from the germline V gene. Here the CDR3 reads CASSHRTSGGETQYF. The CDR3 DNA reads TGTGCCAGCAGTCATCGGACTAGCGGGGGTGAGACCCAGTACTTC.

The rearrangement links TRBV7-8 to TRBJ2-5, with TRBD1 as a possible D gene (5 bases). Germline lookup yields CDR1 SGHVS and CDR2 FQNEAQ. Trimming left V 3 bases short and J 4 bases short, with 9 bases between. The CDR3 consists of 13 residues. Here the CDR3 reads CASSFFQGETQYF. The CDR3 nucleotides read TGTGCCAGCAGCTTCTTTCAGGGAGAGACCCAGTACTTC.

This clone was found once. The CDR3 coding sequence is TGTGCCAGCAGCCGAGGACAGCTGCAGCCCCAGCATTTT. Translated: CASSRGQLQPQHF. The rearrangement joins TRBV16 to TRBJ1-5, with a possible D match to TRBD1 (6 bases). The germline gives CDR1 KGHSY, CDR2 FQNENV. V dropped 4 bases and J dropped 7 bases, with 11 bases sitting between them. This CDR3 comprises 13 residues.

This clone was seen a single time. The genes are TRBV19 and TRBJ2-3; D is perhaps TRBD2 (6 bases). Trimming pared 8 bases from V and 0 bases from J, leaving 12 bases between. The length of the CDR3 is 14 residues. Germline V gene data show CDR1 as LNHDA and CDR2 as SQIVND (reference sequence). CDR3 loop: CASGSGQSTDTQYF. Written as DNA, the CDR3 is TGTGCCAGTGGGAGCGGGCAGAGCACAGATACGCAGTATTTT. Complete variable domain (other parts from reference TRBV19 and TRBJ2-3): DGGITQSPKYLFRKEGQNVTLSCEQNLNHDAMYWYRQDPGQGLRLIYYSQIVNDFQKGDIAEGYSVSREKKESFPLTVTSAQKNPTAFYLCASGSGQSTDTQYFGPGTRLTVL.

The gene calls are TRBV19 and TRBJ1-5, with D possibly being TRBD1 (5 bases). This CDR3 has 16 residues. V lost 2 bases, J lost 4 bases, and 15 bases lay in between. Germline V gives CDR1 LNHDA, CDR2 SQIVND (reference sequence). The CDR3 sequence is CASSITGGALNQPQHF. The DNA for the CDR3 is TGTGCCAGTAGTATAACCGGGGGTGCTCTGAATCAGCCCCAGCATTTT. Full variable domain (missing parts from reference TRBV19 and TRBJ1-5): DGGITQSPKYLFRKEGQNVTLSCEQNLNHDAMYWYRQDPGQGLRLIYYSQIVNDFQKGDIAEGYSVSREKKESFPLTVTSAQKNPTAFYLCASSITGGALNQPQHFGDGTRLSIL.

This clone has a single count. The chain uses TRBV5-4 and TRBJ2-3; 9 bases align to TRBD2. The CDR3 loop spans 15 amino acids. V shed 0 bases and J 8 bases; nucleotides not matched to a gene: 7. Germline V gene sequence: CDR1 SGHNT, CDR2 YYREEE (reference sequence). CDR3 region: CASSLASGRHTTQYF. For the CDR3, the DNA is TGTGCCAGCAGCTTGGCCAGCGGGAGGCATACTACGCAGTATTTT.

This clone was seen once. The rearrangement joins TRBV19 to TRBJ1-4; D gene unclear. The ends were cut back, 6 bases at V and 2 bases at J, with 16 bases in the middle. This CDR3 has 16 residues. The germline V gene has CDR1 LNHDA and CDR2 SQIVND (reference sequence). The CDR3 region is CASSIDGLLTNEKLFF. The CDR3 DNA follows: TGTGCCAGTAGCATCGACGGGCTACTCACTAATGAAAAACTGTTTTTT.

This sequence joins TRBV27 and TRBJ2-1; TRBD1 agrees at 8 bases. V was pared by 3 bases and J by 8 bases, with 9 bases of the junction left unmatched. This CDR3 contains 15 residues. Germline assignment: CDR1 MNHEY and CDR2 SMNVEV (reference sequence). CDR3 loop: CASSFGTGRDDEQFF. The CDR3 DNA reads as TGTGCCAGCAGTTTCGGGACAGGAAGAGACGATGAGCAGTTCTTC.

The gene calls are TRBV2 and TRBJ1-4; D gene ambiguous. The V end was cut by 8 bases, the J end by 0 bases, with 16 bases between. Germline assignment: CDR1 SNHLY and CDR2 FYNNEI. The CDR3 contains 16 residues. In nucleotides, the CDR3 is TGTGCCAGCTCCCCCGATCCGATCGCAACTAATGAAAAACTGTTTTTT. Its protein product is CASSPDPIATNEKLFF.

The chain has TRBV11-2 and TRBJ2-1; 7 positions agree with TRBD1. Germline loops: CDR1 SGHAT, CDR2 FQNNGV. CDR3 length: 14 residues. Trimming removed 6 bases from V and 2 bases from J; junction bases left unmatched: 4. CDR3 nucleotide sequence: TGTGCCAGCAGTGGGGACAGCACCTACAATGAGCAGTTCTTC. Translation gives CASSGDSTYNEQFF.

The rearrangement links TRBV6-6 to TRBJ2-1; 11 positions match TRBD2. After removal of 4 bases from V and 4 bases from J, the junction contained 6 bases not matched to a gene. CDR3 length: 16 residues. The germline V gene encodes CDR1 MNHNY and CDR2 SVGAGI (reference sequence). In DNA form, the CDR3 reads TGTGCCAGCAGTTCCCTTGGGACTAGCGGTTACAATGAGCAGTTCTTC. It encodes CASSSLGTSGYNEQFF.

This sequence joins TRBV14 and TRBJ2-7; D possibly corresponds to TRBD2 (5 bases). Trimming cost V 1 base and J 3 bases, with 13 bases left between them. Germline values: CDR1 SGHDN, CDR2 FVKESK. The CDR3 has 15 amino acids. CDR3 sequence reads: CASSQAYRRDYEQYF. The DNA of the CDR3 is TGTGCCAGCAGCCAAGCTTATAGACGGGACTACGAGCAGTACTTC.